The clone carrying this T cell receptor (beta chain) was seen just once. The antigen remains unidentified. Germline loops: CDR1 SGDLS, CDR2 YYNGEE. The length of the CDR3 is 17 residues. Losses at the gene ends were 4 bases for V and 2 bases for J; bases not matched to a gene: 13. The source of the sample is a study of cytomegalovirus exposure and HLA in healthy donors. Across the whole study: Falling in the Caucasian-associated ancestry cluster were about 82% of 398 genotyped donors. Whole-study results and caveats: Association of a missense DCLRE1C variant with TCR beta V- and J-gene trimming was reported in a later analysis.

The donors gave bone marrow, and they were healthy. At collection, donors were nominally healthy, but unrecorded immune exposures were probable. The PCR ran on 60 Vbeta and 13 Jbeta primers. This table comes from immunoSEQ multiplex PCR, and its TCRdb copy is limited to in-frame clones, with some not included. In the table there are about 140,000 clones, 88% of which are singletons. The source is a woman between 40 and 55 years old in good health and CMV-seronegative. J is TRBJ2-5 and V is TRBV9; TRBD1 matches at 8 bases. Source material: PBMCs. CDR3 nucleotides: TGTGCCAGCAGCCCTTACGGACAGGGCAGTGGGCAAGAGACCCAGTACTTC. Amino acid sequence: CASSPYGQGSGQETQYF.